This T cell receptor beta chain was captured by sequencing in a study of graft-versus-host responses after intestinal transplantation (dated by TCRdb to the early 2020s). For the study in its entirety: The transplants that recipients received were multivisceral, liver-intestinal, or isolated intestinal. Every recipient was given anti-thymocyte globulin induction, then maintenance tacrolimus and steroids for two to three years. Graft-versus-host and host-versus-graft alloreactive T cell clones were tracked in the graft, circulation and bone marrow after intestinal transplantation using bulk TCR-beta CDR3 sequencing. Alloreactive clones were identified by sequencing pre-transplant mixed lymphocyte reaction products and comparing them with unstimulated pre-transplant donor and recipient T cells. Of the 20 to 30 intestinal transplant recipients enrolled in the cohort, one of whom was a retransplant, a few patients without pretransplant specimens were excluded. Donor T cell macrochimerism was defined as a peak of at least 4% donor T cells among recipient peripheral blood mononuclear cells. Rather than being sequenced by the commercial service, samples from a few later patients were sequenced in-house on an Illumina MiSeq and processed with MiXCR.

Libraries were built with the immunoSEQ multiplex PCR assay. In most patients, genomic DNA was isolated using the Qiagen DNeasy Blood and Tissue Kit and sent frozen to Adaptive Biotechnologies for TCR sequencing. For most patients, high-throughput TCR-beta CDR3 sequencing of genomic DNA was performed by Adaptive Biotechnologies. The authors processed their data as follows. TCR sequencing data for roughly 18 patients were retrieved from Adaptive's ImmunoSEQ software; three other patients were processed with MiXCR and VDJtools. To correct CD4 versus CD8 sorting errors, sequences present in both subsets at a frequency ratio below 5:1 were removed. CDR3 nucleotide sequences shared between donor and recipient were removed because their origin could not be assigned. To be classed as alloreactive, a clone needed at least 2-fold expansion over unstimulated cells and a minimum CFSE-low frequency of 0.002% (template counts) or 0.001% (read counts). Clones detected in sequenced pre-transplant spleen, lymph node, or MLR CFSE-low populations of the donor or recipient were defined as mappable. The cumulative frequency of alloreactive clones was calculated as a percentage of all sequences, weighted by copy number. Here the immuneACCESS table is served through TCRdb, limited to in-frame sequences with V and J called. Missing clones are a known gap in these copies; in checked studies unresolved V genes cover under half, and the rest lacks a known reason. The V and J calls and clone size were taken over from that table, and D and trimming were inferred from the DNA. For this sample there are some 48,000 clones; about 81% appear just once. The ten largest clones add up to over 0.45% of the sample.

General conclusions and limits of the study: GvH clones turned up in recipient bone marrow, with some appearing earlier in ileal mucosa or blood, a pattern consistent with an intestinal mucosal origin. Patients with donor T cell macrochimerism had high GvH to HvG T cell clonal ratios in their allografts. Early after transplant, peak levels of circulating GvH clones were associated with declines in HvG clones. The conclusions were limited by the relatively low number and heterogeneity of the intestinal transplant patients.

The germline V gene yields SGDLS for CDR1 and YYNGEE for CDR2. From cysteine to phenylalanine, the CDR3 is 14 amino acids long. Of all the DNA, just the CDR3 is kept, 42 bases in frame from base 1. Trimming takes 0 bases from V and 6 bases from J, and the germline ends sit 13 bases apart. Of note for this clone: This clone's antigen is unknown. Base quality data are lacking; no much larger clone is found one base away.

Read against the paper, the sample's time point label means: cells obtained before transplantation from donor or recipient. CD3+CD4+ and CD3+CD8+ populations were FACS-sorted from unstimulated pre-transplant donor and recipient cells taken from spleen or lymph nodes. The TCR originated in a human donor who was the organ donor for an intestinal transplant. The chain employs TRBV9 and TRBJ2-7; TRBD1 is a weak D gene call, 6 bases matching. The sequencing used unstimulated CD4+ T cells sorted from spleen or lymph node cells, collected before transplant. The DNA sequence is TGTGCCAGCAGCGTAGGAGGGCAGGGGAGCGAGCAGTACTTC. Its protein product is CASSVGGQGSEQYF.